This T cell receptor beta chain came from a study of blood T cell repertoires in COVID-19. The CDR3 has 15 amino acids. Trimming cost V 0 bases and J 3 bases; bases outside gene matches: 5. Per germline, CDR1 SGDLS and CDR2 YYNGEE. The assay was immunoSEQ multiplex PCR, and TCRdb's table has in-frame clones only and misses some. Among some 390,000 clones listed, roughly nine tenths were seen once. This clone was detected only a few times. Source material: PBMCs or T cells enriched from blood (not recorded which). This sequence joins TRBV9 and TRBJ2-7; the match to TRBD2 covers 8 bases. This clonotype originated in a man under 40 who had recovered from COVID-19. CDR3 sequence (DNA): TGTGCCAGCAGCGTAGGGTCGAGCGGGAGCTACGAGCAGTACTTC. It is translated as CASSVGSSGSYEQYF.